This section outlines one T cell receptor beta chain sequence together with its context. Its specificity is not known. The source of the sample is a study of CD4+ T cells in melanoma. The CDR3 runs 15 residues. V was clipped by 4 bases and J by 8 bases, with 17 bases between them. The germline gives CDR1 MNHEY, CDR2 SMNVEV (reference sequence). The repertoire was sequenced with immunoSEQ multiplex PCR; TCRdb's copy has only in-frame clones and lacks some. The sample records about 9,000 clones, under 75% being singletons. Study-level points and caveats: CD8+ T cell, macrophage and B cell function reportedly correlated with neoantigen-specific CD4+ T cells. Neoantigen-specific CD4+ T cells in melanoma reportedly had diverse differentiation states.

Sequencing input: cells from a culture (not recorded whether cultured in vitro). The V and J genes are TRBV27 and TRBJ1-4, with D possibly matching TRBD1 (5 bases). The TCR was taken from a human donor with melanoma. The CDR3 protein is CASSSGTPELEKLFF. CDR3 DNA sequence: TGTGCCAGCAGTTCCGGGACCCCAGAATTGGAAAAACTGTTTTTT.